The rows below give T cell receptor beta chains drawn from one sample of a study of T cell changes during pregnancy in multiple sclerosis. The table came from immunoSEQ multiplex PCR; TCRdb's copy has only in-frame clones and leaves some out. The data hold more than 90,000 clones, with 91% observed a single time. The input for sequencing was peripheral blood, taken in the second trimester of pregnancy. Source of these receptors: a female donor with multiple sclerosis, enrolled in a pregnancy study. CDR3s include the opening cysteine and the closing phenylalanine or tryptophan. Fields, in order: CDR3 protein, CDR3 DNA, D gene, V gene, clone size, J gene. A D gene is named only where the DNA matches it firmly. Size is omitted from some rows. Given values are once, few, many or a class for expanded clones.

CDR3aa: CASSLDRLAGDEQFF
CDR3nt: TGTGCCAGCAGCTTAGATCGACTAGCGGGTGATGAGCAGTTCTTC
d_gene: TRBD2
v_gene: TRBV7-2
abundance: NA
j_gene: TRBJ2-1

CDR3aa: CASSLWREGIPQETQYF
CDR3nt: TGTGCCAGCAGCTTGTGGCGGGAGGGGATACCTCAAGAGACCCAGTACTTC
d_gene: TRBD2
v_gene: TRBV5-6
abundance: NA
j_gene: TRBJ2-5

CDR3aa: CASRSGREGIGTGELFF
CDR3nt: TGCGCCAGCAGAAGTGGGCGGGAGGGTATAGGGACCGGGGAGCTGTTTTTT
d_gene: TRBD2
v_gene: TRBV4-3
abundance: NA
j_gene: TRBJ2-2

CDR3aa: CASSFGANTEAFF
CDR3nt: TGTGCCAGCAGTTTTGGAGCGAACACTGAAGCTTTCTTT
d_gene: NA
v_gene: TRBV27
abundance: once
j_gene: TRBJ1-1

CDR3aa: CASSIYGREGGYTF
CDR3nt: TGTGCCAGTAGTATCTATGGGCGAGAAGGTGGCTACACCTTC
d_gene: NA
v_gene: TRBV19
abundance: few
j_gene: TRBJ1-2

CDR3aa: CASSLARLGLAGVADTQYF
CDR3nt: TGTGCCAGCAGCTTAGCGAGACTCGGACTAGCGGGAGTGGCAGATACGCAGTATTTT
d_gene: TRBD2
v_gene: TRBV7-9
abundance: once
j_gene: TRBJ2-3

CDR3aa: CASSQSGGQVRDGVETQYF
CDR3nt: TGCGCCAGCAGTCAATCGGGGGGACAGGTAAGAGATGGGGTAGAGACCCAGTACTTC
d_gene: TRBD1
v_gene: TRBV23-1
abundance: NA
j_gene: TRBJ2-5

CDR3aa: CASSVDRGFVGYTF
CDR3nt: TGTGCCAGCAGCGTCGACAGGGGTTTTGTTGGCTACACCTTC
d_gene: TRBD1
v_gene: TRBV9
abundance: once
j_gene: TRBJ1-2

CDR3aa: CASSPAGGREKLFF
CDR3nt: TGTGCCAGCAGCCCCGCAGGGGGCCGGGAAAAACTGTTTTTT
d_gene: TRBD1
v_gene: TRBV7-9
abundance: once
j_gene: TRBJ1-4

CDR3aa: CAARQGAGYEQYF
CDR3nt: TGTGCCGCCCGACAGGGGGCCGGCTACGAGCAGTACTTC
d_gene: TRBD1
v_gene: TRBV10-3
abundance: NA
j_gene: TRBJ2-7

CDR3aa: CASSPGTLSGELFF
CDR3nt: TGCGCCAGCAGCCCAGGGACATTATCCGGGGAGCTGTTTTTT
d_gene: NA
v_gene: TRBV5-1
abundance: once
j_gene: TRBJ2-2

CDR3aa: CASSRPGQAYGYTF
CDR3nt: TGTGCCAGCAGCCGACCGGGACAGGCGTATGGCTACACCTTC
d_gene: TRBD1
v_gene: TRBV5-6
abundance: NA
j_gene: TRBJ1-2

CDR3aa: CASKFINEQFF
CDR3nt: TGTGCCAGCAAATTTATCAATGAGCAGTTCTTC
d_gene: NA
v_gene: TRBV2
abundance: NA
j_gene: TRBJ2-1

CDR3aa: CASSRQGNTEAFF
CDR3nt: TGTGCCAGCAGCCGACAGGGCAACACTGAAGCTTTCTTT
d_gene: TRBD1
v_gene: TRBV9
abundance: NA
j_gene: TRBJ1-1

CDR3aa: CAWSDLTGGVEAFF
CDR3nt: TGTGCCTGGAGTGACTTGACAGGGGGCGTTGAAGCTTTCTTT
d_gene: TRBD1
v_gene: TRBV30
abundance: NA
j_gene: TRBJ1-1

CDR3aa: CASIQWETQYF
CDR3nt: TGTGCCAGCATTCAGTGGGAGACCCAGTACTTC
d_gene: NA
v_gene: TRBV2
abundance: NA
j_gene: TRBJ2-5

CDR3aa: CASSSSAGAEWETQYF
CDR3nt: TGTGCCAGCAGTTCCTCGGCGGGAGCCGAATGGGAGACCCAGTACTTC
d_gene: TRBD2
v_gene: TRBV7-6
abundance: NA
j_gene: TRBJ2-5

CDR3aa: CASWFLGNPTLFF
CDR3nt: TGTGCCAGCTGGTTTCTCGGGAACCCCACGCTGTTTTTT
d_gene: NA
v_gene: TRBV6-6
abundance: few
j_gene: TRBJ2-2

CDR3aa: CASSETGVGINTGELFF
CDR3nt: TGTGCCAGCAGTGAAACAGGGGTCGGCATTAACACCGGGGAGCTGTTTTTT
d_gene: TRBD1
v_gene: TRBV6-1
abundance: NA
j_gene: TRBJ2-2

CDR3aa: CASSYSSYTGELFF
CDR3nt: TGTGCCAGCAGTTACAGTAGTTACACCGGGGAGCTGTTTTTT
d_gene: NA
v_gene: TRBV6-6
abundance: NA
j_gene: TRBJ2-2

CDR3aa: CASSYRVDQPQHF
CDR3nt: TGTGCCAGCAGTTACCGGGTAGATCAGCCCCAGCATTTT
d_gene: NA
v_gene: TRBV6-5
abundance: NA
j_gene: TRBJ1-5

CDR3aa: CATSLQGNSNQPQHF
CDR3nt: TGTGCCACCAGCTTACAGGGGAATAGCAATCAGCCCCAGCATTTT
d_gene: TRBD1
v_gene: TRBV15
abundance: NA
j_gene: TRBJ1-5

CDR3aa: CASSSLYPGQKNTEAFF
CDR3nt: TGTGCCAGCAGTTCATTATATCCGGGACAGAAGAACACTGAAGCTTTCTTT
d_gene: TRBD1
v_gene: TRBV27
abundance: NA
j_gene: TRBJ1-1

CDR3aa: CATSTGLNTEAFF
CDR3nt: TGTGCCACTTCGACAGGGCTAAACACTGAAGCTTTCTTT
d_gene: TRBD1
v_gene: TRBV2
abundance: NA
j_gene: TRBJ1-1

CDR3aa: CASSIVGGRQDTQYF
CDR3nt: TGTGCCAGTAGTATAGTAGGCGGGAGACAAGATACGCAGTATTTT
d_gene: TRBD2
v_gene: TRBV19
abundance: NA
j_gene: TRBJ2-3

CDR3aa: CASSESSGSGANVLTF
CDR3nt: TGTGCCAGCAGTGAATCTTCCGGCTCTGGGGCCAACGTCCTGACTTTC
d_gene: NA
v_gene: TRBV6-1
abundance: NA
j_gene: TRBJ2-6